This T cell receptor beta chain appears in the sequencing data of a study of T cell clones after liver transplantation. Background on the study: Three of eight recipients were HCV-positive; others had non-autoimmune, non-viral indications. Draws occurred before transplant, before withdrawal, and after complete or failed withdrawal.

Findings and caveats of the study: Graft donor-reactive T cells possibly entered the graft instead of undergoing deletion.

Worth noting for this clone: Its specificity is not known.

The CDR3 runs to 14 residues. CDR1 is MNHEY and CDR2 is SMNVEV in the germline V gene (reference sequence). J was trimmed by 4 bases and V by 5 bases; bases with no gene match: 6. The repertoire was sequenced with immunoSEQ multiplex PCR; TCRdb's copy has only in-frame clones and lacks some. The table records some 80,000 clones, over 80% of them present only once. V gene TRBV27 combines with J gene TRBJ2-5; TRBD1 agrees at 8 bases. The sequence was obtained from a human patient who received a liver transplant. Some T cells may be provided by the graft donor. The sequenced sample was CD4+ T cells from blood, obtained 45 to 46 months after liver transplant. The CDR3 sequence: CASSNRQGRETQYF. In nucleotides, the CDR3 is TGTGCCAGCAGTAATCGACAGGGGCGAGAGACCCAGTACTTC.